These T cell receptor beta chains were read from a single sample in a study of blood T cell repertoires in COVID-19. Assay: immunoSEQ multiplex PCR; the TCRdb copy retains only in-frame clones and omits some. This sample has about 320,000 clones, with about 92% found just once. Sequenced material: PBMCs or T cells enriched from blood (not recorded which). Receptors originate from a man in his fifties or sixties who had recovered from COVID-19. The CDR3 runs from the conserved cysteine through the conserved F or W. Each record gives: V gene, D gene, CDR3 protein. The D gene is left open where the match is weak.

>TRBV7-2|-
CASSLERYNEQFF
>TRBV5-8|-
CASRPGLGFGSYNSPLHF
>TRBV2|-
CASSEAGLEAFF
>TRBV11-3|TRBD1
CASSLRGTVYNEQFF
>TRBV19|TRBD2
CASISTSGNYEQFF
>TRBV6-1|-
CASSERENRPQHF
>TRBV10-3|TRBD1
CATSRLQGRYGYTF
>TRBV9|-
CASRLDSELGELFF
>TRBV19|TRBD1
CASKPGQGDYEQYF
>TRBV3-1/TRBV3-2|-
CASSRVAGGAAEAFF
>TRBV18|TRBD2
CASSPRTSGRLLHEQYF
>TRBV6-5|-
CASSYSSPRGEKLFF
>TRBV7-9|TRBD2
CASSPSSGNTDTQYF
>TRBV7-9|-
CASSPRTGTKNTEAFF
>TRBV19|-
CASTKTGSYEQYF
>TRBV11-3|-
CASSPGTGSSGANVLTF
>TRBV27|TRBD1
CASRAGQVNSPLHF
>TRBV7-2|TRBD2
CASSPLAEPYEQYF
>TRBV9|-
CASSVGGRTPYGYTF
>TRBV6-2/TRBV6-3|-
CASSYLSSVNQPQHF
>TRBV24-1|TRBD1
CATRGQGATGELFF
>TRBV25-1|-
CASREDSTEAFF
>TRBV6-2/TRBV6-3|TRBD2
CASSPIRTSGITDTQYF
>TRBV6-5|-
CASSSGFNTEAFF
>TRBV30|-
CAWSATVGSGDF
>TRBV3-1/TRBV3-2|TRBD1
CASSRNSRGRMTEKLFF
>TRBV28|TRBD1
CASRKDRVLWQPQHF
>TRBV30|TRBD1
CACDTGGETQYF
>TRBV5-1|-
CASSLMGGSNTEAFF
>TRBV19|TRBD1
CASTPGDREFSGYTF
>TRBV29-1|-
CSFLESRQETQYF
>TRBV7-2|-
CASSVSQSSYNEQFF
>TRBV7-6|-
CASSRSRDQPQHF
>TRBV6-2/TRBV6-3|TRBD2
CASSPRTSTSTDTQYF
>TRBV11-2|-
CASSLGRGPYNEQFF
>TRBV11-3|TRBD2
CASSLDGGGAPDTQYF
>TRBV6-5|-
CASSPGMRGYTF
>TRBV30|-
CAWSPQGFNTIYF
>TRBV5-5|TRBD1
CASSSTGSNSPLHF
>TRBV7-6|TRBD2
CASSLVRGSGGEQFF
>TRBV23-1|TRBD1
CASRKDRAQGEQFF
>TRBV11-1|-
CASSLGGANTGELFF
>TRBV3-1/TRBV3-2|-
CASSQGTTAYNEQFF
>TRBV24-1|TRBD2
CATSGQREGRTDTQYF
>TRBV6-1|TRBD1
CASSEAVDRGYGYTF
>TRBV5-4|-
CASSSQKQGSGYTF
>TRBV4-2|-
CASSQEGLFTDTQYF
>TRBV11-1|-
CASSLYGGAGDEQFF
>TRBV6-2/TRBV6-3|-
CASSSGGPYEQYF
>TRBV18|TRBD1
CASSKQGAYEQFF
>TRBV13|TRBD1
CASLGGEGSYNEQFF
>TRBV6-1|TRBD2
CASSERLAGGHEQYF
>TRBV5-1|-
CASSHTGSRGNTIYF
>TRBV9|-
CASSVGHGNSPLHF
>TRBV5-5|-
CASRSGRGSSNEKLFF
>TRBV18|TRBD1
CASSPPWDRGAEQYF